This TCR beta chain comes out of a study of post-analysis software for immune sequencing data. Study context: The disease courses spanned relapsing-remitting, secondary progressive and progressive-relapsing forms of multiple sclerosis. Whole-study findings and limits: There were roughly five TRBV segments more frequent in patients than controls, and TRBV5-6, TRBV5-1 and TRBV20-1 were among them. With F measure, samples from one preparation batch clustered together strongly. Compared with controls, patients showed significantly lower normalized Chao1 diversity.

This clonotype was observed a handful of times. Its matching antigen is unknown. Unique molecular identifiers were built into the TCR beta cDNA libraries. Input of roughly 0.95 to 11 million T cells yielded about half a million cDNA molecules. TCRdb re-analysed the PCR reads in MiXCR, keeping a single row per CDR3 protein. This table holds more than 350,000 distinct CDR3 sequences, less than 40% found once. This CDR3 has 11 amino acids. The germline V gene has CDR1 SGHTA and CDR2 FQGNSA. Trimming pared 2 bases from V and 4 bases from J, leaving 3 bases between. This clonotype originated in a girl aged 2 to 10 with multiple sclerosis. V usage is TRBV7-2 and J usage is TRBJ2-7; D is unresolved. The sequenced sample was blood. Here the CDR3 reads CASSLFYEQYF. The CDR3 nucleotides are TGTGCCAGCAGCTTATTTTACGAGCAGTACTTC.